Presented here are 29 T cell receptor beta chains from one specimen sequenced in a study of cytomegalovirus exposure and HLA in healthy donors (dated by TCRdb to the late 2010s). Library prep was done by the immunoSEQ multiplex PCR assay. For the multiplex PCR, a mixture combining 60 forward primers for TCR Vbeta segments and 13 reverse primers for TCR Jbeta segments was used. TCRdb re-hosts the immuneACCESS table, in-frame sequences only. Its copies lack some clones; in the studies checked, an unresolved V gene accounts for under half of them, and the cause for the rest is not known. The sample table shows approximately 190,000 clones, and 80% to 90% are seen once. The ten largest clones capture around 1.6% of the sample. The sequenced sample was PBMCs. Every receptor here comes from a man aged 35 to 55 in good health and CMV-seropositive.

As concerns this clone: The junction differs from germline at one of its ends, possibly a read error. The J gene is TRBJ2-6, the V gene TRBV2, with a weak D call TRBD1 (5 bases). This CDR3 is built from 16 residues. Per the germline V gene, CDR1 is SNHLY and CDR2 is FYNNEI. The CDR3 spells CASSVAAGSGANGLTF. The CDR3 bases are TGTGCCAGCAGTGTGGCTGCCGGATCTGGGGCCAACGGCCTGACTTTC.

This clone came up a few times. CDR3 nucleotides: TGTGCCAGCAGTGGTGGAGAGGCCCGCGAGCAGTTCTTC. Translated: CASSGGEAREQFF. The chain couples TRBV6-1 to TRBJ2-1; no clear D gene. The CDR3 has 13 residues. Germline lookup yields CDR1 MNHNS and CDR2 SASEGT. V was cut by 4 bases and J by 10 bases, with 14 bases left in between.

V usage is TRBV6-5 and J usage is TRBJ2-7; TRBD1 is a possible D gene (6 bases). V gave up 4 bases and J gave up 11 bases, with 15 bases separating them. CDR3 length equals 12 residues. CDR1 and CDR2 from the germline V gene are MNHEY and SVGAGI. The CDR3 sequence is CASSSAGASEYF. Written as DNA, the CDR3 is TGTGCCAGCAGTTCGGCAGGGGCGTCGGAGTACTTC.

The chain has TRBV9 and TRBJ1-5; a weak D match, TRBD1 (5 bases). The CDR3 has 15 residues. Germline assignment: CDR1 SGDLS and CDR2 YYNGEE. Trimming removed 1 base at V and 8 bases at J, with 16 bases between. As DNA, the CDR3 is TGTGCCAGCAGCGTAAGTGAGGGAGGAGGGGAGCCCCAGCATTTT. Residues: CASSVSEGGGEPQHF.

Only one count was recorded for this clone. V and J are TRBV11-2 and TRBJ2-2; 10 nucleotides line up with TRBD2. Unmatched junction bases numbered 7, after V lost 8 bases and J lost 7 bases. This CDR3 is 14 amino acids long. Per the germline V gene, CDR1 is SGHAT and CDR2 is FQNNGV. The CDR3 loop is CASGLAALSGELFF. The CDR3 nucleotides are TGTGCCAGCGGACTAGCGGCCCTCAGCGGGGAGCTGTTTTTT.

Comment on this clone: A read error may produce the germline difference seen at one junction end. The genes are TRBV14 and TRBJ2-3, with D hard to call. From germline, CDR1 is SGHDN and CDR2 FVKESK. This CDR3 is built from 12 residues. The CDR3 loop reads CASSQDESRVWF. The CDR3 DNA reads as TGTGCCAGCAGCCAAGATGAGTCTCGTGTTTGGTTT.

The chain recombines TRBV10-1 with TRBJ1-2; D uncertain. Germline values: CDR1 WNHNN, CDR2 SYGVQD (reference sequence). V gave up 1 base and J gave up 0 bases, with 9 bases separating them. There are 15 residues in the CDR3. The CDR3 DNA is TGCGCCAGCAGTGAGTATGTCGGGACTAACTATGGCTACACCTTC. Amino acid sequence: CASSEYVGTNYGYTF.

This clone was counted a few times. The chain combines TRBV6-5 with TRBJ1-3, with TRBD1 as a possible D gene (5 bases). Germline lookup yields CDR1 MNHEY and CDR2 SVGAGI. The CDR3 sequence is 15 residues long. V was cut by 6 bases and J by 4 bases, with 16 bases left in between. The CDR3 DNA follows: TGTGCCAGCAGCCCCCACCCCGGGGGGGGAAACACCATATATTTT. It translates to CASSPHPGGGNTIYF.

J is TRBJ2-2 and V is TRBV6-1, with D perhaps TRBD2 (7 bases). The CDR3 spans 14 residues. V was trimmed by 8 bases and J by 6 bases, leaving 16 bases between them. CDR1 is MNHNS, CDR2 SASEGT, per germline. CDR3 amino acids: CASERGGISGELFF. The CDR3 DNA sequence: TGTGCCAGCGAAAGGGGGGGGATCTCCGGGGAGCTGTTTTTT.

For the CDR3, the DNA is TGTGCCAGCAGCCCGGGGACTAGCGGGAGGGGTGAGACCCAGTACTTC. It yields the protein CASSPGTSGRGETQYF. This rearrangement joins TRBV5-4 to TRBJ2-5; 16 nucleotides align to TRBD2. V gave up 4 bases and J gave up 5 bases; unmatched junction bases: 5. The CDR3 extends over 16 amino acids. CDR1 and CDR2 (germline): SGHNT, YYREEE (reference sequence). The complete variable domain, with remaining parts taken from reference TRBV5-4 and TRBJ2-5, reads ETGVTQSPTHLIKTRGQQVTLRCSSQSGHNTVSWYQQALGQGPQFIFQYYREEENGRGNFPPRFSGLQFPNYSSELNVNALELDDSALYLCASSPGTSGRGETQYFGPGTRLLVL.

The chain is built from TRBV15 and TRBJ2-5; 8 bases map to TRBD2. The J call could be wrong; TRBJ2-7 is a better fit for the DNA end. Germline V gene data show CDR1 as LNHNV and CDR2 as YYDKDF (reference sequence). This CDR3 spans 16 amino acids. The CDR3 nucleotides read TGTGCCACCAGCAGAGAACCGGGAGGGGGTTCCTACGAGCAGTACTTC. Translated: CATSREPGGGSYEQYF.

The CDR3, as DNA: TGTGCCAGCAGCCACAGGGGTGGGCATGAAAAACTGTTTTTT. It codes for CASSHRGGHEKLFF. The V and J genes are TRBV5-5 and TRBJ1-4; 7 bases fit TRBD1. Looked up from germline, CDR1 is SGHKS and CDR2 is YYEKEE (reference sequence). The J segment lost 6 bases and the V segment lost 4 bases, leaving 6 bases of the junction unmatched. CDR3 length: 14 residues.

This rearrangement joins TRBV18 to TRBJ2-7, with 7 positions matching TRBD1. The J segment lost 2 bases and the V segment lost 4 bases, leaving 8 bases of the junction unmatched. Germline-derived CDR1 and CDR2 are KGHSH and LQKENI. The CDR3 is made up of 15 amino acids. CDR3 coding DNA: TGTGCCAGCTCACAAAATTCGGGACAGCCCTACGAGCAGTACTTC. Translating gives CASSQNSGQPYEQYF.

The chain links TRBV29-1 to TRBJ1-1, with 7 bases aligning to TRBD1. From germline, CDR1 is SQVTM and CDR2 ANQGSEA. With V trimmed by 3 bases and J by 2 bases, 3 bases remained unmatched. CDR3 length: 13 amino acids. CDR3 sequence: CSVERDSNTEAFF. CDR3 DNA sequence: TGCAGCGTTGAGAGGGACAGTAACACTGAAGCTTTCTTT. The whole variable domain, filled in from reference TRBV29-1 and TRBJ1-1, reads SAVISQKPSRDICQRGTSLTIQCQVDSQVTMMFWYRQQPGQSLTLIATANQGSEATYESGFVIDKFPISRPNLTFSTLTVSNMSPEDSSIYLCSVERDSNTEAFFGQGTRLTVV.

The gene calls are TRBV2 and TRBJ1-2, with 7 bases lining up with TRBD1. CDR1 is SNHLY and CDR2 is FYNNEI in the germline V gene. V lost 9 bases, J lost 1 base, and 17 bases stayed unmatched. This CDR3 spans 17 amino acids. The CDR3 loop reads CARIRPLRPGGNYGYTF. CDR3 sequence (DNA): TGTGCCAGAATCCGCCCCCTCAGGCCAGGGGGTAACTATGGCTACACCTTC.

This chain joins TRBV4-3 and TRBJ2-2; tentative D call: TRBD2 (6 bases). Trimming took 3 bases from V and 6 from J, leaving 17 bases between them. This CDR3 is built from 16 residues. Germline V gives CDR1 LGHNA, CDR2 YSLEER. In DNA, the CDR3 is TGCGCCAGCAGCCAGGGTTGGTGGGAGGAGGCCGGGGAGCTGTTTTTT. Encoded protein: CASSQGWWEEAGELFF.

The genes are TRBV6-5 and TRBJ1-6; TRBD1 might be the D (6 bases). The germline V gene encodes CDR1 MNHEY and CDR2 SVGAGI. The length of the CDR3 is 15 residues. The germline V and J ends were trimmed by 6 bases and 7 bases, with 16 bases remaining between them. The CDR3 region has the DNA TGTGCCAGCAGCCCCCCCAGGGGCCGAAATTCACCCCTCCACTTT. Translated, it gives CASSPPRGRNSPLHF.

This clone was seen just once. This chain links TRBV5-6 with TRBJ1-5; D unclear. The CDR3 sequence is 15 residues long. V was clipped by 0 bases and J by 2 bases, with 9 bases between them. Germline V gives CDR1 SGHDT, CDR2 YYEEEE. The CDR3 region is CASSLGRVGNQPQHF. CDR3 DNA sequence: TGTGCCAGCAGCTTGGGCCGGGTGGGCAATCAGCCCCAGCATTTT. Combining the CDR3 with reference TRBV5-6 and TRBJ1-5 gives the whole variable domain DAGVTQSPTHLIKTRGQQVTLRCSPKSGHDTVSWYQQALGQGPQFIFQYYEEEERQRGNFPDRFSGHQFPNYSSELNVNALLLGDSALYLCASSLGRVGNQPQHFGDGTRLSIL.

This chain uses TRBV25-1 with TRBJ1-1; 8 bases fit TRBD1. CDR1 and CDR2 (germline): MGHDK, SYGVNS. The CDR3 loop spans 15 amino acids. The junction had 10 bases not matched to a gene; V was cut back by 6 bases and J by 4 bases. CDR3 coding DNA: TGTGCCAGCAGCCCCCCTCGTACAGGGGGCACTGAAGCTTTCTTT. It is translated as CASSPPRTGGTEAFF.

The rearrangement joins TRBV5-4 to TRBJ1-5; 8 bases map to TRBD1. CDR1 and CDR2 (germline): SGHNT, YYREEE (reference sequence). The CDR3 is 16 residues long. Germline trimming cut 3 bases from V and 7 bases from J; bases unmatched to any gene: 12. CDR3 residues: CASSWHPRGQEQPQHF. The CDR3 DNA reads TGTGCCAGCAGCTGGCACCCCAGGGGGCAGGAACAGCCCCAGCATTTT.

This clone was seen a few times. This chain connects TRBV7-2 to TRBJ1-4, with D perhaps TRBD1 (6 bases). The CDR3 contains 14 residues. V was pared by 5 bases and J by 8 bases, with 15 bases between. Germline CDR1 SGHTA, CDR2 FQGNSA. The CDR3 is CASSKGGAGEKLFF. Here the CDR3 DNA reads TGTGCCAGCAGCAAAGGGGGGGCAGGAGAAAAACTGTTTTTT.

This clone was seen a few times. V is TRBV18 and J is TRBJ1-5; TRBD1 aligns across 9 bases. In germline, CDR1 is KGHSH, CDR2 LQKENI. The CDR3 has 16 amino acids. V was clipped by 4 bases and J by 2 bases; unmatched bases: 6. The CDR3: CASSLQGAAGNQPQHF. The CDR3 bases are TGTGCCAGCTCACTACAGGGGGCGGCCGGCAATCAGCCCCAGCATTTT.

In this sample, this clone turned up a few times. The V call is TRBV7-2, the J call TRBJ1-2; 12 bases match TRBD1. The CDR3 loop spans 16 amino acids. V trimming: 5 bases; J trimming: 5 bases; junction bases outside the gene matches: 9. Germline CDR1 SGHTA, CDR2 FQGNSA. In DNA form, the CDR3 reads TGTGCCAGCAGCGCGTCGGGACAGGGGGCAAAGTATGGCTACACCTTC. As protein: CASSASGQGAKYGYTF.

The chain couples TRBV5-1 to TRBJ2-7; TRBD2 matches at 15 bases. V trimming: 4 bases; J trimming: 6 bases; junction bases outside the gene matches: 8. CDR3 length: 16 amino acids. Per germline, CDR1 SGHRS and CDR2 YFSETQ. This chain's CDR3 is CASSPGLAGGLFEQYF. The DNA of the CDR3 is TGCGCCAGCAGCCCCGGACTAGCGGGAGGGCTCTTCGAGCAGTACTTC.

The V gene is TRBV6-6, the J gene TRBJ1-4, with 8 positions matching TRBD1. Trimming at V came to 6 bases and at J to 3 bases, leaving 6 bases not matched to a gene. The CDR3 is 15 amino acids. Per the germline V gene, CDR1 is MNHNY and CDR2 is SVGAGI (reference sequence). This chain's CDR3 is CASSPGQGPNEKLFF. The DNA for the CDR3 is TGTGCCAGCAGCCCCGGACAGGGACCTAATGAAAAACTGTTTTTT.

This chain uses TRBV28 with TRBJ2-1; TRBD2 is a possible D gene (6 bases). Trimming cost V 4 bases and J 9 bases, with 16 bases left between them. The CDR3 spans 14 residues. CDR1 MDHEN and CDR2 SYDVKM come from the germline V gene. The CDR3 nucleotides read TGTGCCAGCAGTTCTCCTCTTCAGGGAGGTGAGCAGTTCTTC. As protein: CASSSPLQGGEQFF. Drawing the rest from reference TRBV28 and TRBJ2-1, the complete variable domain is DVKVTQSSRYLVKRTGEKVFLECVQDMDHENMFWYRQDPGLGLRLIYFSYDVKMKEKGDIPEGYSVSREKKERFSLILESASTNQTSMYLCASSSPLQGGEQFFGPGTRLTVL.

The rearrangement links TRBV28 to TRBJ2-7, with 10 bases aligning to TRBD1. The germline V gene encodes CDR1 MDHEN and CDR2 SYDVKM. The V segment lost 3 bases and the J segment 0 bases; nucleotides outside the gene matches: 5. The CDR3 loop spans 16 amino acids. The CDR3 spells CASSFFRDRGSYEQYF. CDR3 coding DNA: TGTGCCAGCAGTTTCTTCCGGGACAGGGGCTCCTACGAGCAGTACTTC.

CDR3 DNA: TGTGCCAGCAGCCAACGACAGGGGGCGCGATTGGACGAGCAGTACTTC. Its translation: CASSQRQGARLDEQYF. The genes are TRBV7-9 and TRBJ2-7, with 10 bases matching TRBD1. The ends lost 5 bases at V and 5 bases at J; junction bases unmatched: 12. The germline gives CDR1 SEHNR, CDR2 FQNEAQ (reference sequence). The CDR3 sequence is 16 residues long. Full variable domain (rest looked up from reference TRBV7-9 and TRBJ2-7): DTGVSQNPRHKITKRGQNVTFRCDPISEHNRLYWYRQTLGQGPEFLTYFQNEAQLEKSRLLSDRFSAERPKGSFSTLEIQRTEQGDSAMYLCASSQRQGARLDEQYFGPGTRLTVT.

The chain has TRBV4-1 and TRBJ2-7, with TRBD2 matching over 14 bases. Germline V lookup: CDR1 MGHRA, CDR2 YSYEKL. This CDR3 has 15 residues. V lost 4 bases to trimming and J lost 3 bases; unmatched junction nucleotides: 2. The CDR3: CASSPGLAGGYEQYF. CDR3 in DNA: TGCGCCAGCAGCCCTGGACTAGCGGGAGGCTACGAGCAGTACTTC.